This TCR beta chain was recovered during a study of technical replicates of blood from a handful of donors. Clones were read by immunoSEQ multiplex PCR, and TCRdb kept only the in-frame ones, dropping some. Altogether under 85,000 clones are present, 96% being singletons, with the ten largest covering 0.34%. Trimming took 3 bases from V and 0 from J, leaving 24 bases between them. Germline CDR1 KGHSH, CDR2 LQKENI. This CDR3 is 20 amino acids long. This clonotype was sampled from a human donor in good health. J is TRBJ2-4 and V is TRBV18; tentative D call: TRBD1 (5 bases). Sequenced input: T cells isolated from PBMCs. The CDR3: CASSPPPRFVQGAAKNIQYF. The CDR3 DNA follows: TGTGCCAGCTCACCCCCTCCGCGCTTCGTGCAGGGCGCAGCCAAAAACATTCAGTACTTC.